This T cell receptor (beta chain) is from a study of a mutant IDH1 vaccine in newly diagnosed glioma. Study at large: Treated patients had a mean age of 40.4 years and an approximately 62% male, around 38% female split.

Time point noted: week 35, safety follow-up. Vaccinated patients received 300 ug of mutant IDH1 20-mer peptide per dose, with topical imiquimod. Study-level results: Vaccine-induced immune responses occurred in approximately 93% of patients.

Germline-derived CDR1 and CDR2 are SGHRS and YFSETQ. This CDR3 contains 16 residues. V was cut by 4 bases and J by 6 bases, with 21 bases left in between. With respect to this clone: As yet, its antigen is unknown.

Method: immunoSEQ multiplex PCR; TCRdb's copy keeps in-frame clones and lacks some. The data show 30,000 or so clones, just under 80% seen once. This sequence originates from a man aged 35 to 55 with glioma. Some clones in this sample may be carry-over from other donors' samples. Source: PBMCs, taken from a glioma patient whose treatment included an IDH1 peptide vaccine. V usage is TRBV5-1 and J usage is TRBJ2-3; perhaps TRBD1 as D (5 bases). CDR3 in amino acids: CASSPLGVETKDTQYF. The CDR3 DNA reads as TGCGCCAGCAGCCCATTAGGGGTCGAAACAAAGGATACGCAGTATTTT.